This TCR beta chain was captured by sequencing in a study of CD8 T cells in ankylosing spondylitis (dated by TCRdb to 2017 to 2019). In terms of the full investigation: T cell receptor beta repertoires were profiled in healthy donors and ankylosing spondylitis patients so that disease-linked TCR variants could be found. In total, the full study cohort was made up of about 110 healthy donors and approximately 24 ankylosing spondylitis patients. Peripheral blood was sampled, and synovial fluid was also collected from ankylosing spondylitis patients.

The germline ends are 13 bases apart after V is trimmed by 4 bases and J by 0 bases. The germline V gene yields SGHDT for CDR1 and YYEEEE for CDR2. The CDR3 runs 15 residues from the cysteine to the phenylalanine. Only the CDR3 region is kept as DNA, spanning 45 bases read in frame from base 1. Sequencing instrument: Illumina HiSeq 2500. Quantitative 5'-RACE with molecular barcodes was used to prepare TCR beta libraries. Under the source paper's analysis protocol: A new computational method based on a probabilistic model of VDJ rearrangement was used to identify disease-linked TCR variants. In-frame beta chains were kept once TCRdb had trimmed the public reads at Q25 with fastp and called clones with MiXCR. Every CDR3 protein is listed once, alongside the most common genes and DNA of its rows. TCRdb assigned the V and J calls; the authors' analysis was not used. Recorded for this sample are around 450,000 distinct CDR3 sequences; 25% to 30% of them occurred a single time. Clones ranked in the top ten supply about 0.89% of the sample.

In the case of this clonotype: Its antigen target is currently unknown. No base-level quality is on record; no much larger clone is a single base apart.

Broad study findings and their caveats: Some of the motif variants had been reported before in the synovial fluid and blood of reactive arthritis patients, a finding that suggests common disease-initiation mechanisms. In peripheral blood, the disease-linked clones were found at relatively low frequencies and had a CD8+ phenotype. Blood from ankylosing spondylitis patients appeared to be characterized by a TCR beta motif composed of about eight highly homologous amino acid variants. The disease-linked clones were reported to be significantly enriched in matched synovial fluid samples from ankylosing spondylitis patients.

The chain employs TRBV5-6 and TRBJ1-2, with TRBD1 tentatively as D gene (5 bases match). The sequencing sample was made of blood, either unsorted or a sorted T cell fraction (not recorded which). The TCR sequence derives from a male donor with ankylosing spondylitis. The DNA reads TGTGCCAGCAGCCCGGGGCTGGCGGCTAACTATGGCTACACCTTC. Its protein reads: CASSPGLAANYGYTF.